This T cell receptor beta chain was documented in a study of blood T cell repertoires in COVID-19. Turning to the study itself: The United States, Italy and Spain supplied acute and convalescent COVID-19 samples. The analysed material was cDNA or gDNA that came from T cells, B-cell-depleted T cells, or PBMCs.

Measured with immunoSEQ multiplex PCR; TCRdb has only the in-frame clones, and not every one. Among 250,000 to 300,000 clones listed, 75% to 90% were seen once. Germline V gene data show CDR1 as KGHSH and CDR2 as LQKENI. This CDR3 has 15 residues. The J segment lost 6 bases and the V segment lost 4 bases, leaving 5 bases of the junction unmatched. Sequenced: peripheral blood. The genes are TRBV18 and TRBJ1-6, with 8 positions matching TRBD1. This TCR was recovered from a woman in her fifties or sixties with COVID-19, enrolled during active disease. The DNA for the CDR3 is TGTGCCAGCTCACGGCAGGGGGCCTTTAATTCACCCCTCCACTTT. As protein: CASSRQGAFNSPLHF.